These 32 T cell receptor beta chains share one sample of origin, sequenced in a study of identical twins (TCRdb year 2016). The receptor library was made with 5' RACE. Reads for this sample came from an Illumina HiSeq 2000. TCRdb reanalyzed the raw reads on its own, using fastp at Q25 for trimming and MiXCR for clone calling, and kept in-frame beta chains. Every distinct CDR3 protein forms one entry, paired with its most common genes and DNA. The sample has 700,000 or so distinct CDR3 sequences on record, roughly 20% of them singletons. The ten largest clones represent 4.3% of the sample. These data were likewise used in another study, on T cells expressing NK-cell markers.

The sample taken for sequencing was PBMCs. All receptors come from a woman aged 18-29 years in good health.

This clonotype was recorded many times. The chain recombines TRBV5-4 with TRBJ2-1, with 7 bases aligning to TRBD1. The trim removed 7 bases at V and 10 bases at J, leaving 5 bases unmatched. Germline CDR1 reads SGHNT; CDR2 reads YYREEE (reference sequence). This CDR3 has 11 amino acids. CDR3 in amino acids: CASLDRDEQFF. CDR3 sequence (DNA): TGTGCCAGCCTTGACAGGGACGAGCAGTTCTTC.

This chain connects TRBV27 to TRBJ2-7; perhaps TRBD1 as D (6 bases). CDR1 and CDR2 from the germline V gene are MNHEY and SMNVEV (reference sequence). This CDR3 has 16 residues. V gave up 6 bases and J gave up 9 bases, with 27 bases separating them. DNA of the CDR3: TGTGCCAGCAGGAGCATCCGGGACACGACATGGACGCCGCAGTACTTC. This encodes CASRSIRDTTWTPQYF.

This clonotype has ten or more counts. The V call is TRBV6-1, the J call TRBJ2-1, with D possibly called TRBD1 or TRBD2 (7 bases each). V was clipped by 10 bases and J by 10 bases, with 20 bases between them. The CDR3 contains 13 residues. Germline V gene sequence: CDR1 MNHNS, CDR2 SASEGT. DNA of the CDR3: TGTGCCACAGAGCGGGACAGTAATCGCGAGCAGTTCTTC. Encoded protein: CATERDSNREQFF.

The V and J genes are TRBV12-3 or TRBV12-4 and TRBJ2-7; D is perhaps TRBD2 (5 bases). The V end lost 6 bases, the J end lost 3 bases, and 15 bases lay between the germline ends. This CDR3 contains 14 residues. CDR3 DNA sequence: TGTGCCAGCAGCCATAGCCTTCGGGGCTACGAGCAGTACTTC. Its protein product is CASSHSLRGYEQYF.

This clonotype was seen only a few times. This chain connects TRBV5-1 to TRBJ1-1; D uncertain. Germline CDR1 is SGHRS and CDR2 is YFSETQ. This CDR3 spans 13 amino acids. The V and J ends lost 0 bases and 8 bases respectively, with 11 bases between them. In nucleotides, the CDR3 is TGCGCCAGCAGCTTGGGACAAACTAGAGAAGCTTTCTTT. It specifies CASSLGQTREAFF.

CDR3 coding DNA: TGTGCCAGCAGTTACGGGGGGGGTCGGACGAGTACAGATACGCAGTATTTT. It translates to CASSYGGGRTSTDTQYF. The rearrangement links TRBV6-5 to TRBJ2-3; 7 nucleotides agree with TRBD2. Germline CDR1 MNHEY, CDR2 SVGAGI. The ends lost 2 bases at V and 3 bases at J; junction bases unmatched: 11. The CDR3 sequence is 17 residues long.

This chain connects TRBV20-1 to TRBJ2-3; 9 nucleotides align to TRBD1. Per the germline V gene, CDR1 is DFQATT and CDR2 is SNEGSKA (reference sequence). Trimming removed 3 bases from V and 0 bases from J; junction bases left unmatched: 10. CDR3 size: 17 residues. CDR3: CSARVTPGQGSTDTQYF. The CDR3 bases are TGCAGTGCTAGGGTGACCCCGGGACAGGGTAGCACAGATACGCAGTATTTT.

This CDR3 is CAISEGAGNQPQHF. CDR3 DNA: TGTGCCATCAGTGAGGGAGCGGGGAATCAGCCCCAGCATTTT. This chain uses TRBV10-3 with TRBJ1-5; D is unclear. Between the trimmed V and J ends, which lost 2 bases and 4 bases, there was a span of 9 bases. The CDR3 runs 14 residues. Germline V gene lookup returns CDR1 ENHRY and CDR2 SYGVKD.

This chain joins TRBV20-1 and TRBJ2-3, with a weak D call TRBD1 (6 bases). V dropped 3 bases and J dropped 9 bases, with 22 bases sitting between them. The CDR3 length is 15 residues. CDR1 DFQATT and CDR2 SNEGSKA come from the germline V gene (reference sequence). The CDR3: CSASSWGLGLRTQYF. The CDR3 nucleotides read TGCAGTGCTAGCAGCTGGGGGCTCGGGCTGCGGACGCAGTATTTT.

Comments on this clonotype: It is likely a read error, because the conserved phenylalanine at the end of the CDR3 is missing. This rearrangement joins TRBV2 to TRBJ2-2, with D possibly being TRBD2 (5 bases). Per germline, CDR1 SNHLY and CDR2 FYNNEI. Deletions cut 10 bases from V and 8 bases from J, with 23 bases between. This CDR3 contains 15 residues. The CDR3 sequence: CATDPREGRPGELFL. CDR3 nucleotides: TGTGCCACCGACCCAAGAGAGGGTCGGCCTGGGGAGCTGTTTCTT.

The J gene is TRBJ2-5, the V gene TRBV12-3 or TRBV12-4; D is perhaps TRBD1 or TRBD2 (5 bases each). Trimming took 3 bases from V and 0 from J, leaving 14 bases between them. This CDR3 is 16 amino acids long. The CDR3 here is CASSLGDGLYQETQYF. DNA for the CDR3: TGTGCCAGCAGTTTGGGGGATGGTCTGTACCAAGAGACCCAGTACTTC.

This clonotype has ten or more counts. This sequence joins TRBV5-1 and TRBJ2-1; D not resolved. Per the germline V gene, CDR1 is SGHRS and CDR2 is YFSETQ. Trimming stripped 4 bases from V and 7 bases from J, with 15 bases between. The CDR3 length is 14 residues. The CDR3 is CASSIDVERNEQFF. The DNA for the CDR3 is TGCGCCAGCAGCATAGACGTGGAACGGAATGAGCAGTTCTTC.

This clonotype was seen only a few times. The chain couples TRBV20-1 to TRBJ2-5, with D possibly TRBD1 on 6 matching bases. CDR1 is DFQATT, CDR2 SNEGSKA, per germline (reference sequence). CDR3 length: 15 residues. Deletions cut 5 bases from V and 2 bases from J, with 18 bases between. This CDR3 is CSALGAAERQETQYF. The CDR3 bases are TGCAGTGCTCTGGGGGCCGCGGAGAGACAAGAGACCCAGTACTTC.

This clonotype was detected a few times. The V and J genes are TRBV20-1 and TRBJ2-3; D may be TRBD2 (5 bases). Germline V gene data show CDR1 as DFQATT and CDR2 as SNEGSKA (reference sequence). The CDR3 is 14 amino acids. V was trimmed by 2 bases and J by 1 base, leaving 10 bases between them. The CDR3 DNA sequence: TGCAGTGCTAGATCCAGGACTGGCACAGATACGCAGTATTTT. Amino acids: CSARSRTGTDTQYF.

The genes are TRBV20-1 and TRBJ2-2; 11 bases are shared with TRBD2. This CDR3 is built from 15 residues. From germline, CDR1 is DFQATT and CDR2 SNEGSKA (reference sequence). The V segment lost 3 bases and the J segment 5 bases; nucleotides outside the gene matches: 5. CDR3: CSASFSGRETGELFF. For the CDR3, the DNA is TGCAGTGCTAGTTTTAGCGGGAGGGAGACCGGGGAGCTGTTTTTT.

V is TRBV6-1 and J is TRBJ1-2; 8 bases align to TRBD1. Germline trimming cut 6 bases from V and 6 bases from J; bases unmatched to any gene: 12. CDR3 length equals 15 residues. Germline values: CDR1 MNHNS, CDR2 SASEGT. DNA of the CDR3: TGTGCCAGCAGCCCTCAGACCCAGGGGGCGAATGGCTACACCTTC. Translation: CASSPQTQGANGYTF.

This clonotype occurred a few times. This chain uses TRBV11-2 with TRBJ2-1; 9 positions match TRBD2. Trimming took 1 base from V and 9 from J; bases not matched to a gene: 4. The germline V gene has CDR1 SGHAT and CDR2 FQNNGV. CDR3 length: 14 residues. CDR3 sequence: CASSLVRGGGEQFF. CDR3 DNA: TGTGCCAGCAGCTTAGTGCGGGGGGGCGGTGAGCAGTTCTTC.

The rearrangement links TRBV11-1 to TRBJ2-4, with D unresolved. The V gene lost 5 bases and the J gene lost 7 bases, with 12 bases spanning the gap. Germline lookup yields CDR1 SGHAT and CDR2 FQDESV (reference sequence). The CDR3 spans 13 residues. This CDR3 reads CASSTHTVNIQYF. CDR3 nucleotide sequence: TGTGCCAGCAGCACACACACGGTGAACATTCAGTACTTC.

This clonotype was picked up a small number of times. The chain joins TRBV6-5 to TRBJ2-5; D remains unclear. Germline CDR1 is MNHEY and CDR2 is SVGAGI. The CDR3 covers 13 residues. V dropped 4 bases and J dropped 5 bases, with 11 bases sitting between them. The CDR3 bases are TGTGCCAGCAGTTTTGGAGTGGGGGAGACCCAGTACTTC. Protein: CASSFGVGETQYF.

The chain recombines TRBV7-2 with TRBJ2-1; 8 bases align to TRBD1. The CDR3 is 15 residues long. The germline V gene encodes CDR1 SGHTA and CDR2 FQGNSA. The junction had 9 bases not matched to a gene; V was cut back by 3 bases and J by 8 bases. This chain's CDR3 is CASSFPGTGFYEQFF. As DNA, the CDR3 is TGTGCCAGCAGCTTCCCCGGGACAGGCTTTTATGAGCAGTTCTTC.

The CDR3 is CASSRVGGADTQYF. The CDR3 nucleotides are TGTGCCAGCAGTCGAGTGGGAGGGGCAGATACGCAGTATTTT. The rearrangement joins TRBV12-3 or TRBV12-4 to TRBJ2-3, with TRBD2 matching 7 bases. V shed 5 bases and J 4 bases; nucleotides not matched to a gene: 6. This CDR3 has 14 amino acids.

The chain recombines TRBV6-5 with TRBJ2-1; D is uncertain. The ends were cut back, 0 bases at V and 4 bases at J, with 7 bases in the middle. Germline CDR1 reads MNHEY; CDR2 reads SVGAGI. CDR3 length: 14 residues. CDR3: CASSYSIGYNEQFF. The CDR3 nucleotides read TGTGCCAGCAGTTACTCGATCGGGTACAATGAGCAGTTCTTC.

The table lists this clonotype with a few counts. The chain has TRBV5-1 and TRBJ2-7, with D maybe TRBD2 (6 bases). Per the germline V gene, CDR1 is SGHRS and CDR2 is YFSETQ. Trimming removed 5 bases at V and 4 bases at J, with 16 bases between. CDR3 length: 14 residues. CDR3 region: CASRSPGAFYEQYF. The CDR3 DNA is TGCGCCAGCAGATCCCCGGGAGCCTTTTACGAGCAGTACTTC.

In its sample, this clonotype was seen a few times. The chain carries TRBV18 and TRBJ2-1; tentatively, D is TRBD2 (5 bases). V was pared by 0 bases and J by 10 bases, with 16 bases between. This CDR3 contains 15 residues. Germline CDR1 reads KGHSH; CDR2 reads LQKENI. The CDR3 coding sequence is TGTGCCAGCTCACCACCGTTTTTGGAGGCGGACGAGCAGTTCTTC. Amino acids: CASSPPFLEADEQFF.

The genes are TRBV5-1 and TRBJ2-7, with TRBD1 identical over 11 bases. The V and J ends lost 2 bases and 3 bases, in that order; junction bases with no gene match: 7. Per germline, CDR1 SGHRS and CDR2 YFSETQ. The CDR3 is 16 residues long. The CDR3 DNA is TGCGCCAGCAGCTTCTCTCGGACAGGGGGCTTCTACGAGCAGTACTTC. Its protein is CASSFSRTGGFYEQYF.

This clonotype was recorded a few times. Sequence at one end of the junction differs from germline and may be a read error. The chain joins TRBV7-2 to TRBJ2-3, with 9 bases identical to TRBD2. The CDR3 totals 14 residues. Germline CDR1 and CDR2: SGHTA and FQGNSA. This chain's CDR3 is CASTLAGGTDTQYF. The DNA of the CDR3 is TGTGCCAGCACCTTAGCGGGGGGCACAGATACGCAGTATTTT.

A few counts support this clonotype. CDR3 DNA sequence: TGCGCCAGCAGCTTGGCCAGCGGGTACAGCGGGGACGAGCAGTACTTC. Protein sequence: CASSLASGYSGDEQYF. V usage is TRBV5-1 and J usage is TRBJ2-7; 7 nucleotides agree with TRBD2. Germline trimming cut 0 bases from V and 5 bases from J; bases unmatched to any gene: 11. Germline CDR1 SGHRS, CDR2 YFSETQ. The CDR3 consists of 16 residues. Using reference TRBV5-1 and TRBJ2-7 for the parts outside the CDR3, the full variable domain is KAGVTQTPRYLIKTRGQQVTLSCSPISGHRSVSWYQQTPGQGLQFLFEYFSETQRNKGNFPGRFSGRQFSNSRSEMNVSTLELGDSALYLCASSLASGYSGDEQYFGPGTRLTVT.

This clonotype was detected only a few times. The chain joins TRBV4-3 to TRBJ2-6; D possibly corresponds to TRBD2 (6 bases). The CDR3 sequence is 17 residues long. Germline CDR1 reads LGHNA; CDR2 reads YSLEER. V was clipped by 1 base and J by 3 bases, with 13 bases between them. The CDR3 sequence is CASSQGDGGLGANVLTF. CDR3 DNA sequence: TGCGCCAGCAGCCAAGGGGACGGGGGTCTTGGGGCCAACGTCCTGACTTTC.

This clonotype has at least ten counts. The chain has TRBV20-1 and TRBJ1-1; D gene ambiguous. Per germline, CDR1 DFQATT and CDR2 SNEGSKA (reference sequence). The V gene lost 3 bases and the J gene lost 3 bases, with 8 bases spanning the gap. CDR3 length equals 12 residues. CDR3 nucleotide sequence: TGCAGTGCTAGTCACACGGACACTGAAGCTTTCTTT. Translating it yields CSASHTDTEAFF.

There are many counts of this clonotype. The chain is built from TRBV7-2 and TRBJ2-3; 8 bases match TRBD2. CDR1 and CDR2 (germline): SGHTA, FQGNSA. This CDR3 spans 15 amino acids. V gave up 3 bases and J gave up 0 bases; unmatched junction bases: 2. CDR3 sequence reads: CASSLVAGSTDTQYF. The CDR3 DNA follows: TGTGCCAGCAGCTTGGTAGCGGGAAGCACAGATACGCAGTATTTT. The full variable domain, in which reference TRBV7-2 and TRBJ2-3 provide the parts outside the CDR3, is GAGVSQSPSNKVTEKGKDVELRCDPISGHTALYWYRQSLGQGLEFLIYFQGNSAPDKSGLPSDRFSAERTGGSVSTLTIQRTQQEDSAVYLCASSLVAGSTDTQYFGPGTRLTVL.

The sample holds a few counts of this clonotype. The chain joins TRBV29-1 to TRBJ1-1; 9 positions match TRBD1. J lost 4 bases, V lost 7 bases, and 7 bases had no gene match. The germline gives CDR1 SQVTM, CDR2 ANQGSEA. This CDR3 is built from 13 residues. Written as DNA, the CDR3 is TGCAGCGGATCGACAGGGGGTAGCACTGAAGCTTTCTTT. This codes for CSGSTGGSTEAFF.

The chain is built from TRBV5-1 and TRBJ2-1, with a possible D match to TRBD2 (5 bases). Germline CDR1 SGHRS, CDR2 YFSETQ. Trimming left V 4 bases short and J 2 bases short, with 10 bases between. The CDR3 is 14 residues long. Here the CDR3 DNA reads TGCGCCAGCAGCCCGGACGGGGCCTACAATGAGCAGTTCTTC. It yields the protein CASSPDGAYNEQFF.